This TCR beta chain was identified in a study of T-cell reconstitution after alpha-beta-depleted transplantation in children. General observations from the study: Reports say that about two months after transplant, the alpha-beta T cells came out of several hundred graft clones that had expanded. When one year had passed after transplant, most T-cell counts and diversity came from newly produced T cells.

Germline lookup yields CDR1 MNHNS and CDR2 SASEGT. Trimming took 6 bases from V and 7 from J, leaving 15 bases between them. There are 13 residues in the CDR3. Unique molecular identifiers tagged the TCRbeta library. TCRdb processed the PCR reads anew with MiXCR; each CDR3 protein has one entry. The sample contains more than 400,000 distinct CDR3 sequences, over 40% of which appear only once. Details on this clonotype: Its antigen is undetermined.

Specimen: PBMCs, collected before TCRalphabeta/CD19-depleted stem cell transplant. The sequence was collected from a girl aged 2-10 years with aplastic anemia, due to receive a stem cell transplant. The V gene is TRBV6-1, the J gene TRBJ2-5, with D perhaps TRBD2 (6 bases). CDR3 residues: CASSPEGTWTQYF. The CDR3 nucleotides read TGTGCCAGCAGCCCGGAGGGGACGTGGACCCAGTACTTC.